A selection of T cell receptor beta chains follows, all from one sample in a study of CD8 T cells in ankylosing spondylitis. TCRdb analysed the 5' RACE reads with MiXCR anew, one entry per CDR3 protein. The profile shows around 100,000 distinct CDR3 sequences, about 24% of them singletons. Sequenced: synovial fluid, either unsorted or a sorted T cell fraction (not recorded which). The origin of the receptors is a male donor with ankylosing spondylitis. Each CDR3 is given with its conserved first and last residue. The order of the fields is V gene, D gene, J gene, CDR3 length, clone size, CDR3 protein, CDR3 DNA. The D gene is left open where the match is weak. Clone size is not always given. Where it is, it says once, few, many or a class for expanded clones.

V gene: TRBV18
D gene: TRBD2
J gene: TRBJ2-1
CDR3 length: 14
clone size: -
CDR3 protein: CASSPTSGHNEQFF
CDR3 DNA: TGTGCCAGCTCACCAACTAGCGGCCACAATGAGCAGTTCTTC

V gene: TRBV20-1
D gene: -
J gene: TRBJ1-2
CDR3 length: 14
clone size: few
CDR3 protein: CSAREVEGFYGYTF
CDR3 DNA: TGCAGTGCTAGGGAGGTTGAGGGTTTCTATGGCTACACCTTC

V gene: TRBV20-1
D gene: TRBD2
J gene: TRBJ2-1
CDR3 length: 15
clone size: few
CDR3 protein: CSARPPLAGVGEQFF
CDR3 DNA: TGCAGTGCTAGACCTCCCCTAGCGGGGGTGGGTGAGCAGTTCTTC

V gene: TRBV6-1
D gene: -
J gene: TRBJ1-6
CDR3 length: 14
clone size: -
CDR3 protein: CASSDLGEPSPLHF
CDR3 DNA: TGTGCCAGCAGTGACCTGGGGGAACCCTCACCCCTCCACTTT

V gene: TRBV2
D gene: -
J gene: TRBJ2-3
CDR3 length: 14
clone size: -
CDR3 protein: CASSRSRITDTQYF
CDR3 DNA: TGTGCCAGCTCTAGGTCTAGGATCACAGATACGCAGTATTTT

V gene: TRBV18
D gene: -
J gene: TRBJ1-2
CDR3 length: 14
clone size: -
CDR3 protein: CASSAGTDATGYTF
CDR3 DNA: TGTGCCAGCTCAGCAGGGACGGATGCGACCGGCTACACCTTC

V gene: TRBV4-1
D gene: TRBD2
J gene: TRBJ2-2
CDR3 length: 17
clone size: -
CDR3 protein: CASSQDLTSGSGGELFF
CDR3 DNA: TGCGCCAGCAGCCAAGATCTGACTAGCGGGAGTGGCGGGGAGCTGTTTTTT

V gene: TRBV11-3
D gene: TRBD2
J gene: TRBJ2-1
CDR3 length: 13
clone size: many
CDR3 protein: CASSFRLAGEQFF
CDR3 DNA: TGTGCCAGCAGCTTTCGGCTAGCGGGGGAGCAGTTCTTC

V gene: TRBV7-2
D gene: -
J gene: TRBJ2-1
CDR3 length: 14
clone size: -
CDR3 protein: CASSLRGAYNEQFF
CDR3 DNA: TGTGCCAGCAGCTTAAGAGGGGCCTACAATGAGCAGTTCTTC

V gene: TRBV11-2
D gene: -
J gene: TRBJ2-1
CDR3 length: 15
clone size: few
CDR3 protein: CASSRLGSSYNEQFF
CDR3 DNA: TGTGCCAGCAGCCGCCTCGGGAGCTCCTACAATGAGCAGTTCTTC

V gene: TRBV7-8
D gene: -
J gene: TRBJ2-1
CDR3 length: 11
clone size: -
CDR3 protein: CASSSQGEQFF
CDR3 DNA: TGTGCCAGCAGCTCCCAGGGTGAGCAGTTCTTC

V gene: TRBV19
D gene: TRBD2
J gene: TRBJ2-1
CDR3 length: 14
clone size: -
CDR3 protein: CASGGLAFYNEQFF
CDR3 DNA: TGTGCCAGTGGGGGACTAGCCTTCTACAATGAGCAGTTCTTC

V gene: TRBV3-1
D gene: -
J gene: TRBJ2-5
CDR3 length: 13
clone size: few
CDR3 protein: CASSGVGLETQYF
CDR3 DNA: TGTGCCAGCAGCGGGGTAGGATTGGAGACCCAGTACTTC

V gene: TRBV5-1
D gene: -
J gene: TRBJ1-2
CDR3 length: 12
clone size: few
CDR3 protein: CASSEGGPGYTF
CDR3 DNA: TGCGCCAGCAGCGAAGGCGGACCTGGCTACACCTTC

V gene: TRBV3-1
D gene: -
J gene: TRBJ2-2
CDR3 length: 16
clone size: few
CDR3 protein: CASSQVRQGAGGELFF
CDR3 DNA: TGTGCCAGCAGCCAAGTCCGGCAGGGTGCGGGCGGGGAGCTGTTTTTT

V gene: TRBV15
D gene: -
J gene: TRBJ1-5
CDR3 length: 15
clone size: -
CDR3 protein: CATSRDGGAGQPQHF
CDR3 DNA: TGTGCCACCAGCAGAGACGGAGGGGCTGGTCAGCCCCAGCATTTT

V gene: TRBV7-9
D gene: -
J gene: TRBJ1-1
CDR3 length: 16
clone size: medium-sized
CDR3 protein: CASSLGSTGRGTEAFF
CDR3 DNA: TGTGCCAGCAGCTTAGGTAGTACAGGGCGAGGCACTGAAGCTTTCTTT

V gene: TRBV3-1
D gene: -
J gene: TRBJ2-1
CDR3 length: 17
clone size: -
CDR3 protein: CASSLGFSERSYNEQFF
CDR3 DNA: TGTGCCAGCAGCCTGGGATTTAGCGAGCGCTCCTACAATGAGCAGTTCTTC

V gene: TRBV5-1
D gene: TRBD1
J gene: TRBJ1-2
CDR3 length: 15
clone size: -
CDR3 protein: CASSYGQGVNYGYTF
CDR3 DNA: TGCGCCAGCAGCTACGGACAGGGCGTCAACTATGGCTACACCTTC

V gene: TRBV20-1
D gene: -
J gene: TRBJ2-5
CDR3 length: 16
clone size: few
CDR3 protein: CSASRWGQGGAETQYF
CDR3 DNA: TGCAGTGCTAGTAGGTGGGGGCAGGGAGGCGCAGAGACCCAGTACTTC

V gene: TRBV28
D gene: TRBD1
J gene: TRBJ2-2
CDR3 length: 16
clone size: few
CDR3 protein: CASRAGDRGLTGELFF
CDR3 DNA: TGTGCCAGCAGGGCTGGGGACAGGGGTTTAACCGGGGAGCTGTTTTTT

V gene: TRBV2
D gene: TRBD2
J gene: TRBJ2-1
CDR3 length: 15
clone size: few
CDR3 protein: CASSEAGGRSNEQFF
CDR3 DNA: TGTGCCAGCAGTGAAGCGGGCGGGAGATCCAATGAGCAGTTCTTC

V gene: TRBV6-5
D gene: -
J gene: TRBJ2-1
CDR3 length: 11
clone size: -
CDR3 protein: CATGTRNEQFF
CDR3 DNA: TGTGCCACCGGGACACGCAATGAGCAGTTCTTC

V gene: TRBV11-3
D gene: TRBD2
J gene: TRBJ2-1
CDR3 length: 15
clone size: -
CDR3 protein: CASSGLLAGGGEQFF
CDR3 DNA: TGTGCCAGCAGCGGACTTCTAGCGGGGGGGGGTGAGCAGTTCTTC

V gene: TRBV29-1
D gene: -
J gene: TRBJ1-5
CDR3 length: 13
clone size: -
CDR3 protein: CSVELTGSETQHF
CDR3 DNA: TGCAGCGTTGAACTTACAGGGTCGGAAACCCAGCATTTT

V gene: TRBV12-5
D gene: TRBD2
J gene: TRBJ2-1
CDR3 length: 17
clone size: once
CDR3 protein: CASGLDPRPGGYNEQFF
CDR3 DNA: TGTGCTAGTGGTTTGGACCCAAGGCCGGGGGGGTACAATGAGCAGTTCTTC

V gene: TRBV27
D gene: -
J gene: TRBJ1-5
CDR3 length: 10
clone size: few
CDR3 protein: CASGFRPQHF
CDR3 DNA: TGTGCCAGCGGATTCAGGCCCCAGCATTTT

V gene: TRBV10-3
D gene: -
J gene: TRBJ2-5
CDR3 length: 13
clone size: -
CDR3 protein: CAISDEVQETQYF
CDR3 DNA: TGTGCCATCAGTGATGAGGTCCAGGAGACCCAGTACTTC

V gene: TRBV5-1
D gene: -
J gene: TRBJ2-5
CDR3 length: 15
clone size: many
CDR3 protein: CASSHPGTNQETQYF
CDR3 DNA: TGCGCCAGCAGCCACCCCGGGACCAACCAAGAGACCCAGTACTTC

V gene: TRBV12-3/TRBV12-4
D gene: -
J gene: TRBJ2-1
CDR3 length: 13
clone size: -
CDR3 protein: CASSPVLYNEQFF
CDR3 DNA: TGTGCCAGCAGCCCTGTCCTATACAATGAGCAGTTCTTC

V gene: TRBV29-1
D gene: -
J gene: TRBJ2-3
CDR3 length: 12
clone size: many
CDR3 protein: CSVEIKVDTQYF
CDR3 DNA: TGCAGCGTTGAAATTAAGGTGGATACGCAGTATTTT

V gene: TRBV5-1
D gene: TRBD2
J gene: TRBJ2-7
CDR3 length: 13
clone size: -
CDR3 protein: CASSGGSSYEQYF
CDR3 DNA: TGCGCCAGCAGTGGCGGGAGCTCCTACGAGCAGTACTTC

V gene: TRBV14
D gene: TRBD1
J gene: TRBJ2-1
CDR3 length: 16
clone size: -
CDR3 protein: CASSAPRDRGYNEQFF
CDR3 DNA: TGTGCCAGCAGCGCACCCAGGGACAGGGGATACAATGAGCAGTTCTTC

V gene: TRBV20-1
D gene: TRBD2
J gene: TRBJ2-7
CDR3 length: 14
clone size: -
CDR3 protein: CSARGLAGPYEQYF
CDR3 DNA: TGCAGTGCCCGGGGACTAGCGGGGCCCTACGAGCAGTACTTC

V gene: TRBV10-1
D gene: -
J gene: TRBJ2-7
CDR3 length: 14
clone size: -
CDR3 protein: CASSDLAGRNEQYF
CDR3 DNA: TGCGCCAGCAGTGATCTGGCAGGGAGGAACGAGCAGTACTTC

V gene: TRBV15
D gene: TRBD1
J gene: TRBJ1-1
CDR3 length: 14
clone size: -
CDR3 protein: CATRYGQASTEAFF
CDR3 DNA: TGTGCCACCAGGTACGGACAGGCGAGCACTGAAGCTTTCTTT

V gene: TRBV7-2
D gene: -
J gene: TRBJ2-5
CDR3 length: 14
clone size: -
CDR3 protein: CASSLQASVETQYF
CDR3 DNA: TGTGCCAGCAGCTTACAGGCTAGCGTAGAGACCCAGTACTTC

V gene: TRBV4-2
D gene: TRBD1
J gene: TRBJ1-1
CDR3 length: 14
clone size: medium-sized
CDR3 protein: CASSSGDRDTEAFF
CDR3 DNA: TGTGCCAGCAGCAGCGGGGACAGGGACACTGAAGCTTTCTTT

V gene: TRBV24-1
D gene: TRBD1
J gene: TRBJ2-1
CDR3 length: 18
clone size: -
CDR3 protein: CATSDLARGQGAFNEQFF
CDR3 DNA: TGTGCCACCAGTGATCTCGCGAGGGGACAGGGGGCTTTCAATGAGCAGTTCTTC

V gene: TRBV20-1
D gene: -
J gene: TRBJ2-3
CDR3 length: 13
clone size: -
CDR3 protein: CSAGDLNTDTQYF
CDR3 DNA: TGCAGTGCAGGGGACCTAAACACAGATACGCAGTATTTT

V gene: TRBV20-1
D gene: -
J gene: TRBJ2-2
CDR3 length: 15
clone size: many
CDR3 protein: CSARVLNTPPGELFF
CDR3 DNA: TGCAGTGCTAGAGTCCTGAATACCCCTCCCGGGGAGCTGTTTTTT

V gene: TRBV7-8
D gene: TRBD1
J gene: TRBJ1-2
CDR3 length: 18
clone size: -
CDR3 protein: CASSHPSETTGLNYGYTF
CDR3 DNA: TGTGCCAGCAGCCACCCCTCCGAGACGACAGGGTTAAACTATGGCTACACCTTC

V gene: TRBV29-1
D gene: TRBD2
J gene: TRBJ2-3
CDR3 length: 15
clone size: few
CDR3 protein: CSGAGGGRVADTQYF
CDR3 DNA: TGCAGCGGCGCGGGGGGTGGGAGAGTCGCAGATACGCAGTATTTT

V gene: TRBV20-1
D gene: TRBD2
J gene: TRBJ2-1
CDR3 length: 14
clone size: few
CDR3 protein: CSARGLAGGGEQFF
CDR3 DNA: TGCAGTGCTAGAGGACTAGCGGGAGGTGGGGAGCAGTTCTTC

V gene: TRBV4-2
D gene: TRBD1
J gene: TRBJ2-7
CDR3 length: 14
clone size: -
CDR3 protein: CASSQPGTAYEQYF
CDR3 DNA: TGTGCCAGCAGCCAACCTGGGACAGCCTACGAGCAGTACTTC

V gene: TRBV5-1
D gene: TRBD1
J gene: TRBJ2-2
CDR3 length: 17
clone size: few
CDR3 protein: CASSPLVGQGNTGELFF
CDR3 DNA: TGCGCCAGCAGCCCCTTAGTGGGACAGGGAAACACCGGGGAGCTGTTTTTT

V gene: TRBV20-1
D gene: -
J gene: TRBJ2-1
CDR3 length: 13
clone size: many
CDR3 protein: CSTPAAWDNEQFF
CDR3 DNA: TGCAGTACCCCGGCTGCCTGGGACAATGAGCAGTTCTTC

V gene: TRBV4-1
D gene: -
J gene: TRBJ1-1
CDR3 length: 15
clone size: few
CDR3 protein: CASSQAPGTNTEAFF
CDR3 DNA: TGCGCCAGCAGCCAAGCCCCGGGGACGAACACTGAAGCTTTCTTT

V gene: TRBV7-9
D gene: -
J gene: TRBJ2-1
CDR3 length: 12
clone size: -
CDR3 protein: CASSPWNNEQFF
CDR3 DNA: TGTGCCAGCAGCCCCTGGAACAATGAGCAGTTCTTC

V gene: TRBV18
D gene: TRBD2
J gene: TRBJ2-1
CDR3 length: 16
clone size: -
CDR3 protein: CASSPGLAGGDNEQFF
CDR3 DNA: TGTGCCAGCTCACCAGGACTAGCGGGAGGGGACAATGAGCAGTTCTTC

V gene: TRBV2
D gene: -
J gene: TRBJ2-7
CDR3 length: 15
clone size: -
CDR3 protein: CASSEAGGSAGEQYF
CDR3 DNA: TGTGCCAGCAGTGAAGCGGGAGGTAGCGCGGGAGAGCAGTACTTC

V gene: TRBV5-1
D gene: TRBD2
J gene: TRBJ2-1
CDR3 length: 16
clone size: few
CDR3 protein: CASSPSISGKLNEQFF
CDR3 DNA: TGCGCCAGCAGCCCCTCAATCAGCGGGAAGCTTAATGAGCAGTTCTTC

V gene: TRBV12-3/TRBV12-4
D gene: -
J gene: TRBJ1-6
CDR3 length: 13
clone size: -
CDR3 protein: CASSFMGQSPLHF
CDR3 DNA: TGTGCCAGCAGTTTCATGGGTCAATCACCCCTCCACTTT

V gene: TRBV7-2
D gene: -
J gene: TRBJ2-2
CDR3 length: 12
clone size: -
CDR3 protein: CASTRDGGELFF
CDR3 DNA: TGTGCCAGCACCAGGGATGGCGGGGAGCTGTTTTTT

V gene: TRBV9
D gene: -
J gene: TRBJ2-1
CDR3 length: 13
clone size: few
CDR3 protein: CASSPVFWGEQFF
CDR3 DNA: TGTGCCAGCAGCCCCGTTTTTTGGGGAGAGCAGTTCTTC